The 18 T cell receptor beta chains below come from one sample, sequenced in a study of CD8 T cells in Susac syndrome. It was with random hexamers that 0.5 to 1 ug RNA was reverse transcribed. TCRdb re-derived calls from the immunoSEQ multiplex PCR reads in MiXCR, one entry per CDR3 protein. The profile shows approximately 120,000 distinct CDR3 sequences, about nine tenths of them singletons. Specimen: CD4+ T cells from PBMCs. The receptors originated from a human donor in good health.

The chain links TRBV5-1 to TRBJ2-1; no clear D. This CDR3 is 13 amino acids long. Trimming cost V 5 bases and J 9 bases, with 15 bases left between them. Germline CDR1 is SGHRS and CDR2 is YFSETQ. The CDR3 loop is CASSPGLGVEQFF. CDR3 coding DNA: TGCGCCAGCAGTCCGGGTCTTGGGGTTGAGCAGTTCTTC.

The CDR3 is CASSPSEVEKLFF. CDR3 sequence (DNA): TGTGCCAGCAGCCCTTCGGAGGTTGAAAAACTGTTTTTT. The chain joins TRBV7-2 to TRBJ1-4; D uncertain. Germline V lookup: CDR1 SGHTA, CDR2 FQGNSA. This CDR3 is built from 13 residues. V lost 5 bases, J lost 7 bases, and 11 bases lay in between.

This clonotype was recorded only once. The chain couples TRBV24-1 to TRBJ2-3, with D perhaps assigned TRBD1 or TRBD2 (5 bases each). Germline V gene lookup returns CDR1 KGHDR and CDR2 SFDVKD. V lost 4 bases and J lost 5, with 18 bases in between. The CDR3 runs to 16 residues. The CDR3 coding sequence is TGTGCCACCAGTGACGATCCGGGACGGGGAAAAGATACGCAGTATTTT. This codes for CATSDDPGRGKDTQYF.

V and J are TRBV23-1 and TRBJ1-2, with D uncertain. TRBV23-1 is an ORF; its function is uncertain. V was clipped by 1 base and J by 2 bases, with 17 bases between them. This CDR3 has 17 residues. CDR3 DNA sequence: TGCGCCAGCAGTCAATTGTGCGGGTCCAAGTGGAACTATGGCTACACCTTC. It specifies CASSQLCGSKWNYGYTF.

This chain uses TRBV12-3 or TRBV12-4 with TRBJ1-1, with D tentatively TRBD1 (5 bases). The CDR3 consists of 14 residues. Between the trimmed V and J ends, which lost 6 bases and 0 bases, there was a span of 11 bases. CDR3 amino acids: CASSKRQLNTEAFF. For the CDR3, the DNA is TGTGCCAGCAGCAAAAGACAGTTGAACACTGAAGCTTTCTTT.

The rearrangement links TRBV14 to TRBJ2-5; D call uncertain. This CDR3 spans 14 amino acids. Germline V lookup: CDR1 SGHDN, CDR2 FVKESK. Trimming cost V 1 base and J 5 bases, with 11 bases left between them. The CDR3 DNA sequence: TGTGCCAGCAGCCAAGGATGGATCGGGGAGACCCAGTACTTC. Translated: CASSQGWIGETQYF. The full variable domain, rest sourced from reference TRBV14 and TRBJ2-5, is EAGVTQFPSHSVIEKGQTVTLRCDPISGHDNLYWYRRVMGKEIKFLLHFVKESKQDESGMPNNRFLAERTGGTYSTLKVQPAELEDSGVYFCASSQGWIGETQYFGPGTRLLVL.

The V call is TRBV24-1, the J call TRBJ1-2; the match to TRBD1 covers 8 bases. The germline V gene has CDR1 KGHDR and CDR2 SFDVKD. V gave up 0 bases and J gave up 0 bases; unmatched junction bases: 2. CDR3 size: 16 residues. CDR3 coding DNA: TGTGCCACCAGTGATTTGACAGGGGGGTCTAACTATGGCTACACCTTC. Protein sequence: CATSDLTGGSNYGYTF.

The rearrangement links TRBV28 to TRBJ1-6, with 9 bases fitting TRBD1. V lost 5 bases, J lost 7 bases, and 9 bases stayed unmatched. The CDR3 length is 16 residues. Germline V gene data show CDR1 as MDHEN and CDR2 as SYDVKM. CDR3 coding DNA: TGTGCCAGCAGTGCCCTACAGGGGGCGAACAATTCACCCCTCCACTTT. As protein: CASSALQGANNSPLHF.

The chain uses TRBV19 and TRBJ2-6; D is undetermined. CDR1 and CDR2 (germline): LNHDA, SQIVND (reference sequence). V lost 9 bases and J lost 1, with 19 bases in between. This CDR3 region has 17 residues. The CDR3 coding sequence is TGTGCCAGCTCCGACCGATCGGCGGCTTCTGGGGCCAACGTCCTGACTTTC. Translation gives CASSDRSAASGANVLTF.

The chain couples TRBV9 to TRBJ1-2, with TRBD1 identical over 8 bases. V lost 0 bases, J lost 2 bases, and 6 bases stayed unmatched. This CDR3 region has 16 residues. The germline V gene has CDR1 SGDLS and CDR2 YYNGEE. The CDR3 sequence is CASSVAGTGGNYGYTF. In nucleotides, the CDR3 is TGTGCCAGCAGCGTAGCCGGAACAGGGGGGAACTATGGCTACACCTTC.

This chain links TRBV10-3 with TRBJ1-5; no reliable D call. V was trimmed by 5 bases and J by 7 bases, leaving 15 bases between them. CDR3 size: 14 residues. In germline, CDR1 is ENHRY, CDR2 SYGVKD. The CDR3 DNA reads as TGTGCCATCAGTCCAGACACCGTGGGGCAGCCCCAGCATTTT. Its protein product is CAISPDTVGQPQHF.

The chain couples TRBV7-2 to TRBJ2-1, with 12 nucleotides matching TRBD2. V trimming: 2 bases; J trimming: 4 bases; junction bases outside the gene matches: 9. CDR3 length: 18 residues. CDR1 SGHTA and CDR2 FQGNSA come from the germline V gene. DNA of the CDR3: TGTGCCAGCAGCTTATCCGCTAGCGGGGGGGTAACTTACAATGAGCAGTTCTTC. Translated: CASSLSASGGVTYNEQFF.

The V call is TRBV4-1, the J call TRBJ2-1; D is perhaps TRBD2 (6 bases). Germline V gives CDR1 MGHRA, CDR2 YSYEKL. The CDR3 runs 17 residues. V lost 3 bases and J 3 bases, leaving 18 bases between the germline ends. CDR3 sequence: CASSHALGQAGYNEQFF. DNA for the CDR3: TGCGCCAGCAGCCATGCCTTGGGGCAAGCGGGCTACAATGAGCAGTTCTTC.

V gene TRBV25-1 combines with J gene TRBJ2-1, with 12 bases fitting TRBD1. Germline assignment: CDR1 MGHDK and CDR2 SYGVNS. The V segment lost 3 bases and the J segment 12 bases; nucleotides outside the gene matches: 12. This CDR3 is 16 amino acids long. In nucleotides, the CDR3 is TGTGCCAGCAGTGATTATCCCGGGACAGGGGGCTTAGGGCAGTTCTTC. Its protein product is CASSDYPGTGGLGQFF.

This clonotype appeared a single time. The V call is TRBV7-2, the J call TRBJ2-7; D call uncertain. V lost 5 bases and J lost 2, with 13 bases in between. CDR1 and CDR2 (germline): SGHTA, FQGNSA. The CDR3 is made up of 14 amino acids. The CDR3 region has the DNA TGTGCCAGCAGCCCCCCTGGCGGACCCTACGAGCAGTACTTC. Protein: CASSPPGGPYEQYF.

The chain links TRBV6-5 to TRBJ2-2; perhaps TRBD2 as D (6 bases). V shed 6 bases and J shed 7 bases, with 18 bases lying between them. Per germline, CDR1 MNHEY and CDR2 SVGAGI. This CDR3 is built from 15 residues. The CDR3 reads CASSLFRTGDGELFF. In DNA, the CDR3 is TGTGCCAGCAGCTTATTTAGGACGGGGGACGGGGAGCTGTTTTTT.

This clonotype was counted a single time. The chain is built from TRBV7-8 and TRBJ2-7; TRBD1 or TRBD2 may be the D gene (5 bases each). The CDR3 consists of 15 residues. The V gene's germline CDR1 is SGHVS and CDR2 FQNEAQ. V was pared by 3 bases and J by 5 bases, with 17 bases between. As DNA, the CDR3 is TGTGCCAGCAGCTTCTGGGGACCAGGCGCCCACGAGCAGTACTTC. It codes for CASSFWGPGAHEQYF.

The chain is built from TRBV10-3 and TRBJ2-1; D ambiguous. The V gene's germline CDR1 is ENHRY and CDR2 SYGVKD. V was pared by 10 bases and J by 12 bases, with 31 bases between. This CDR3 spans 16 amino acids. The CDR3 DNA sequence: TGTGCCACCGGGTCCGCGGCCCCGCCAGGCCTGGGTCCGCAGTTCTTC. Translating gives CATGSAAPPGLGPQFF.